These 10 T cell receptor beta chains were all obtained from the same sample, sequenced in a study of beta chain features in type 1 diabetes. Study-wide findings and caveats: A moderate, significant TCRB CDR3 shortening appeared in type 1 diabetes across four CD4+ subsets.

Expressed TCRB transcripts got sequenced, as all isolated RNA was reverse transcribed. Sequenced by immunoSEQ multiplex PCR; TCRdb stores in-frame clones only, minus some. Here the sample spans 300,000 to 400,000 clones, about a tenth being singletons. These receptors' antigens are unknown. The specimen sequenced was central memory CD4+ T cells from blood. Every receptor here comes from a man under 40 with type 1 diabetes.

The gene calls are TRBV5-1 and TRBJ2-5, with D uncertain. This CDR3 has 12 residues. Germline loops: CDR1 SGHRS, CDR2 YFSETQ. V gave up 4 bases and J gave up 2 bases, with 6 bases separating them. CDR3 sequence (DNA): TGCGCCAGCAGCGCTCAGCAAGAGACCCAGTACTTC. It yields the protein CASSAQQETQYF.

Only a few counts were recorded for this clone. This clone may be a read error of a much larger clone one base away. This rearrangement joins TRBV5-8 to TRBJ2-3, with D hard to call. This CDR3 has 11 residues. Germline V gene sequence: CDR1 SGHTS, CDR2 YDEGEE. Trimming took off 0 bases at V and 4 bases at J, with 0 bases between the two ends. CDR3 bases: TGTGCCAGCAGCTTGGCAGATACGCAGTATTTT. Translated, it gives CASSLADTQYF. Variable domain in full (rest from reference TRBV5-8 and TRBJ2-3): EAGVTQSPTHLIKTRGQQATLRCSPISGHTSVYWYQQALGLGLQFLLWYDEGEERNRGNFPPRFSGRQFPNYSSELNVNALELEDSALYLCASSLADTQYFGPGTRLTVL.

As concerns this clone: The same CDR3 arises from other DNA sequences in this sample as well. This sequence joins TRBV29-1 and TRBJ2-5, with D unclear. There are 16 residues in the CDR3. Germline V lookup: CDR1 SQVTM, CDR2 ANQGSEA. The V end lost 0 bases, the J end lost 4 bases, and 18 bases lay between the germline ends. Here the CDR3 DNA reads TGCAGCGTTGAAGAAACGTCACCTCTTAGGAGAGAGACCCAGTACTTC. It encodes CSVEETSPLRRETQYF.

J is TRBJ2-3 and V is TRBV6-1; D not certain. V was clipped by 5 bases and J by 0 bases, with 9 bases between them. CDR3 length: 14 amino acids. Germline V gene lookup returns CDR1 MNHNS and CDR2 SASEGT. The CDR3 DNA sequence: TGTGCCAGCAGTTGGGTAACTAGCACAGATACGCAGTATTTT. Translation: CASSWVTSTDTQYF.

A few counts support this clone. Different DNA sequences within this sample yield the same CDR3. This chain uses TRBV5-1 with TRBJ1-3, with D tentatively TRBD1 (6 bases). Germline lookup yields CDR1 SGHRS and CDR2 YFSETQ. Trimming stripped 0 bases from V and 0 bases from J, with 7 bases between. The CDR3 has 15 residues. The CDR3 loop is CASSLAGASGNTIYF. Here the CDR3 DNA reads TGCGCCAGCAGCTTGGCGGGGGCCTCTGGAAACACCATATATTTT.

This clone was seen a few times. CDR3 DNA: TGTGCCAGCAGGCCCTCAGTGAGTAGCGGGGGCTCCTACAATGAGCAGTTCTTC. It is translated as CASRPSVSSGGSYNEQFF. The V call is TRBV2, the J call TRBJ2-1; 9 nucleotides align to TRBD2. Per germline, CDR1 SNHLY and CDR2 FYNNEI. With 6 bases clipped from V and 0 bases from J, the junction kept 12 bases outside the gene matches. The CDR3 spans 18 residues. The complete variable domain, with remaining parts taken from reference TRBV2 and TRBJ2-1, reads EPEVTQTPSHQVTQMGQEVILRCVPISNHLYFYWYRQILGQKVEFLVSFYNNEISEKSEIFDDQFSVERPDGSNFTLKIRSTKLEDSAMYFCASRPSVSSGGSYNEQFFGPGTRLTVL.

This clone was found many times. The chain employs TRBV4-3 and TRBJ2-3; unclear D gene. Trimming left V 1 base short and J 0 bases short, with 8 bases between. CDR3 size: 15 residues. CDR1 and CDR2 (germline): LGHNA, YSLEER. The CDR3 DNA sequence: TGCGCCAGCAGCCAAGGGGCGGTGAGCACAGATACGCAGTATTTT. Its translation: CASSQGAVSTDTQYF.

The chain employs TRBV5-6 and TRBJ1-4; D remains unclear. The ends were cut back, 2 bases at V and 5 bases at J, with 10 bases in the middle. Germline-derived CDR1 and CDR2 are SGHDT and YYEEEE. This CDR3 is 14 amino acids long. CDR3: CASSFRRKNEKLFF. CDR3 nucleotide sequence: TGTGCCAGCAGCTTTAGACGGAAGAATGAAAAACTGTTTTTT.

This clone has a handful of counts. The V and J genes are TRBV9 and TRBJ1-5; D gene ambiguous. V gave up 3 bases and J gave up 9 bases, with 10 bases separating them. This CDR3 is 12 amino acids long. Germline CDR1 and CDR2: SGDLS and YYNGEE. The CDR3 is CASSASFGPQHF. CDR3 DNA: TGTGCCAGCAGCGCCTCTTTCGGGCCCCAGCATTTT.

This clone was recorded a few times. An end of the junction differs from the germline gene, which may be a read error. The chain has TRBV7-2 and TRBJ1-1; D gene ambiguous. Germline V gene sequence: CDR1 SGHTA, CDR2 FQGNSA. The CDR3 has 13 amino acids. This CDR3 reads CASRLGLNTEAFF. The CDR3, as DNA: TGTGCCAGCAGATTAGGGCTGAACACTGAAGCTTTCTTT.